This T cell receptor (beta chain) is from a study of cytomegalovirus exposure and HLA in healthy donors. CDR3 length: 14 residues. V lost 8 bases, J lost 1 base, and 12 bases lay in between. CDR1 and CDR2 from the germline V gene are SNHLY and FYNNEI. PCR primers comprised 60 Vbeta and 13 Jbeta primers. TCRdb's table, derived via immunoSEQ multiplex PCR, lists solely in-frame clones and lacks some. This repertoire shows approximately 120,000 clones, approximately 80% found once; its top ten account for around 10%. The sample consisted of PBMCs. The sequence was collected from a man aged 25-40 years in good health and CMV-seropositive. V is TRBV2 and J is TRBJ1-5, with D perhaps matching TRBD1 (5 bases). Here the CDR3 reads CASRGDGSNQPQHF. The CDR3 region has the DNA TGTGCCAGCCGGGGGGACGGGAGCAATCAGCCCCAGCATTTT.